These 16 T cell receptor beta chains were sequenced from one sample in a study of cytomegalovirus exposure and HLA in healthy donors. PCR employed 60 Vbeta and 13 Jbeta primers. Using immunoSEQ multiplex PCR, the repertoire was profiled, and TCRdb retains in-frame clones only, with some absent. The repertoire consists of about 120,000 clones, with about four fifths occurring once and the leading ten covering 1.5%. Sequencing was performed on PBMCs. These receptor sequences come from a woman between 18 and 29 years old in good health and CMV-seronegative.

This clone has more than one count but fewer than ten. The J gene is TRBJ2-3, the V gene TRBV7-2; D gene ambiguous. Germline V gene data show CDR1 as SGHTA and CDR2 as FQGNSA. CDR3 length equals 12 residues. The ends were cut back, 1 base at V and 5 bases at J, with 4 bases in the middle. The CDR3 sequence: CASSLVQDTQYF. The CDR3 nucleotides read TGTGCCAGCAGCTTAGTTCAAGATACGCAGTATTTT.

V is TRBV7-2 and J is TRBJ2-1, with a possible D match to TRBD1 (6 bases). V dropped 4 bases and J dropped 5 bases, with 9 bases sitting between them. Per germline, CDR1 SGHTA and CDR2 FQGNSA. The CDR3 is 13 amino acids. The DNA of the CDR3 is TGTGCCAGCAGCTACAGGGCAAACAATGAGCAGTTCTTC. It specifies CASSYRANNEQFF.

The chain recombines TRBV5-1 with TRBJ1-4; perhaps TRBD1 as D (6 bases). CDR1 is SGHRS and CDR2 is YFSETQ in the germline V gene. CDR3 length equals 16 residues. Between the trimmed V and J ends, which lost 4 bases and 7 bases, there was a span of 20 bases. The CDR3 protein is CASSPSRGGASEKLFF. The DNA of the CDR3 is TGCGCCAGCAGCCCCTCCCGTGGGGGCGCGTCTGAAAAACTGTTTTTT.

The V and J genes are TRBV5-1 and TRBJ2-6; 9 nucleotides line up with TRBD1. CDR3 length: 16 residues. V lost 0 bases to trimming and J lost 2 bases; unmatched junction nucleotides: 0. Germline loops: CDR1 SGHRS, CDR2 YFSETQ. The CDR3 DNA sequence: TGCGCCAGCAGCTTGGGGACAGGGGCTGGGGCCAACGTCCTGACTTTC. Translated, it gives CASSLGTGAGANVLTF.

This chain links TRBV18 with TRBJ1-4, with 8 bases matching TRBD1. The V and J ends lost 1 base and 12 bases, in that order; junction bases with no gene match: 4. CDR1 is KGHSH, CDR2 LQKENI, per germline. The CDR3 has 13 amino acids. The CDR3 sequence is CASSPLETGELFF. The CDR3, as DNA: TGTGCCAGCTCACCACTTGAGACAGGGGAACTGTTTTTT.

The rearrangement joins TRBV10-2 to TRBJ1-4; 8 bases match TRBD1. Germline CDR1 and CDR2: WSHSY and SAAADI. Germline trimming cut 6 bases from V and 5 bases from J; bases unmatched to any gene: 11. The CDR3 runs 16 residues. DNA for the CDR3: TGCGCCAGCAGGAAAGGACAGGGCCTTTACAATGAAAAACTGTTTTTT. Its protein product is CASRKGQGLYNEKLFF.

The chain joins TRBV7-8 to TRBJ1-1; D is unclear. Trimming took 7 bases from V and 0 from J, leaving 18 bases between them. This CDR3 region has 16 residues. Germline CDR1 reads SGHVS; CDR2 reads FQNEAQ. CDR3 loop: CASTPLKAQVNTEAFF. In DNA form, the CDR3 reads TGTGCCAGCACCCCGTTGAAGGCTCAGGTGAACACTGAAGCTTTCTTT.

V is TRBV10-1 and J is TRBJ1-1; no reliable D call. The V gene lost 11 bases and the J gene lost 8 bases, with 21 bases spanning the gap. The CDR3 has 13 residues. Germline values: CDR1 WNHNN, CDR2 SYGVQD (reference sequence). CDR3 DNA sequence: TGCGCCGGCCCCCGGGCCCTGGGAGCCGAAGCTTTCTTT. Its protein product is CAGPRALGAEAFF.

This clone is a singleton in its sample. The chain couples TRBV5-1 to TRBJ2-3; 7 bases agree with TRBD2. The length of the CDR3 is 15 residues. Germline-derived CDR1 and CDR2 are SGHRS and YFSETQ. V gave up 4 bases and J gave up 4 bases; unmatched junction bases: 9. The CDR3 protein is CASSPGVAGSDTQYF. The CDR3 DNA reads as TGCGCCAGCAGCCCCGGGGTAGCGGGTTCAGATACGCAGTATTTT.

This chain links TRBV11-2 with TRBJ1-4; D gene uncertain. CDR1 and CDR2 from the germline V gene are SGHAT and FQNNGV. The ends were cut back, 3 bases at V and 4 bases at J, with 6 bases in the middle. CDR3 length: 13 residues. The CDR3 spells CASSFRYNEKLFF. DNA of the CDR3: TGTGCCAGCAGCTTTAGATATAATGAAAAACTGTTTTTT. Drawing the rest from reference TRBV11-2 and TRBJ1-4, the complete variable domain is EAGVAQSPRYKIIEKRQSVAFWCNPISGHATLYWYQQILGQGPKLLIQFQNNGVVDDSQLPKDRFSAERLKGVDSTLKIQPAKLEDSAVYLCASSFRYNEKLFFGSGTQLSVL.

The rearrangement uses TRBV5-8 and TRBJ1-3, with D perhaps TRBD1 (6 bases). Trimming removed 6 bases from V and 3 bases from J, with 13 bases in between. In germline, CDR1 is SGHTS, CDR2 YDEGEE. CDR3 size: 14 residues. The CDR3 is CASTYRVGGNTIYF. In DNA, the CDR3 is TGTGCCAGCACCTACAGGGTGGGTGGAAACACCATATATTTT. Filled out from reference TRBV5-8 and TRBJ1-3, the complete variable domain reads EAGVTQSPTHLIKTRGQQATLRCSPISGHTSVYWYQQALGLGLQFLLWYDEGEERNRGNFPPRFSGRQFPNYSSELNVNALELEDSALYLCASTYRVGGNTIYFGEGSWLTVV.

This chain uses TRBV7-8 with TRBJ1-1, with 7 positions matching TRBD1. Germline V gene sequence: CDR1 SGHVS, CDR2 FQNEAQ. The J segment lost 9 bases and the V segment lost 5 bases, leaving 15 bases of the junction unmatched. This CDR3 region has 15 residues. The CDR3 loop reads CASSVDRAGRAQAFF. The CDR3, as DNA: TGTGCCAGCAGCGTCGACAGGGCGGGCCGGGCTCAAGCTTTCTTT.

CDR3 nucleotide sequence: TGTGCCAGTAGTATAGATCCCTACGGACAGGGCAATCAGCCCCAGCATTTT. This translates into CASSIDPYGQGNQPQHF. The J gene is TRBJ1-5, the V gene TRBV19, with 7 bases fitting TRBD1. CDR1 is LNHDA and CDR2 is SQIVND in the germline V gene (reference sequence). The CDR3 extends over 17 amino acids. J was trimmed by 2 bases and V by 0 bases; bases with no gene match: 7.

The chain uses TRBV10-1 and TRBJ2-3; D not resolved. V dropped 2 bases and J dropped 2 bases, with 5 bases sitting between them. Per the germline V gene, CDR1 is WNHNN and CDR2 is SYGVQD (reference sequence). The CDR3 loop spans 13 amino acids. The chain's CDR3 is CASSEEYTDTQYF. The CDR3 DNA sequence: TGCGCCAGCAGTGAGGAGTACACAGATACGCAGTATTTT.

This clone was recorded a few times. The chain uses TRBV28 and TRBJ1-1, with no clear D. This CDR3 comprises 13 residues. Germline V lookup: CDR1 MDHEN, CDR2 SYDVKM. V lost 3 bases to trimming and J lost 1 base, with 6 bases between them. CDR3 region: CASSFEGNTEAFF. The CDR3 region has the DNA TGTGCCAGCAGTTTTGAGGGGAACACTGAAGCTTTCTTT.

This clone was recorded a few times. This chain joins TRBV30 and TRBJ1-2, with TRBD1 as a possible D gene (6 bases). The V end lost 2 bases, the J end lost 2 bases, and 9 bases lay between the germline ends. The germline V gene has CDR1 GTSNPN and CDR2 SVGIG (reference sequence). There are 13 residues in the CDR3. CDR3 bases: TGTGCCTGGAGTTTGGGGGCAAACTATGGCTACACCTTC. Its translation is CAWSLGANYGYTF.